The 5 T cell receptor beta chains below all came from one sample that was sequenced in a study of cytomegalovirus exposure and HLA in healthy donors. The study ran its PCR with 60 Vbeta and 13 Jbeta primers. The protocol was immunoSEQ multiplex PCR, while the TCRdb copy is restricted to in-frame clones and leaves out a portion. The sample contains about 140,000 clones, over 60% of which appear only once. Specimen: PBMCs. The source is a woman aged 25 to 45 in good health and CMV-seronegative.

The V gene is TRBV5-1, the J gene TRBJ1-2, with 7 positions matching TRBD1. The J segment lost 7 bases and the V segment lost 4 bases, leaving 7 bases of the junction unmatched. This CDR3 is built from 13 residues. The germline gives CDR1 SGHRS, CDR2 YFSETQ. CDR3 bases: TGCGCCAGCAGCACTCGACAGGGTATTGGCTACACCTTC. It specifies CASSTRQGIGYTF.

This clone showed up many times. This chain connects TRBV5-1 to TRBJ2-1; no firm D call. Germline assignment: CDR1 SGHRS and CDR2 YFSETQ. The CDR3 is 14 residues long. The V and J ends lost 4 bases and 1 base respectively, with 9 bases between them. The CDR3 DNA reads TGCGCCAGCAGCCAGGAACAGTCCTACAATGAGCAGTTCTTC. As protein: CASSQEQSYNEQFF.

The count of this clone is one. The rearrangement joins TRBV5-5 to TRBJ1-3; D gene unclear. Per germline, CDR1 SGHKS and CDR2 YYEKEE (reference sequence). Trimming left V 0 bases short and J 4 bases short, with 8 bases between. This CDR3 region has 14 residues. CDR3 sequence: CASSLAANGNTIYF. DNA of the CDR3: TGTGCCAGCAGCTTGGCAGCGAACGGAAACACCATATATTTT.

The count of this clone is one. CDR3 loop: CASSRGDHRLGGYGYTF. The CDR3, as DNA: TGTGCCAGCAGCCGGGGGGACCATCGTTTGGGGGGGTATGGCTACACCTTC. V gene TRBV5-6 combines with J gene TRBJ1-2, with a possible D match to TRBD1 (5 bases). Looked up from germline, CDR1 is SGHDT and CDR2 is YYEEEE. Between the trimmed V and J ends, which lost 4 bases and 5 bases, there was a span of 24 bases. CDR3 length: 17 residues.

V is TRBV4-2 and J is TRBJ2-5; possibly TRBD2 for D (7 bases). Trimming took 1 base from V and 4 from J, leaving 13 bases between them. In germline, CDR1 is LGHNA, CDR2 YNFKEQ. The CDR3 is 15 amino acids. Here the CDR3 reads CASSQGGGPGETQYF. The CDR3 region has the DNA TGTGCCAGCAGCCAAGGGGGGGGGCCGGGAGAGACCCAGTACTTC.